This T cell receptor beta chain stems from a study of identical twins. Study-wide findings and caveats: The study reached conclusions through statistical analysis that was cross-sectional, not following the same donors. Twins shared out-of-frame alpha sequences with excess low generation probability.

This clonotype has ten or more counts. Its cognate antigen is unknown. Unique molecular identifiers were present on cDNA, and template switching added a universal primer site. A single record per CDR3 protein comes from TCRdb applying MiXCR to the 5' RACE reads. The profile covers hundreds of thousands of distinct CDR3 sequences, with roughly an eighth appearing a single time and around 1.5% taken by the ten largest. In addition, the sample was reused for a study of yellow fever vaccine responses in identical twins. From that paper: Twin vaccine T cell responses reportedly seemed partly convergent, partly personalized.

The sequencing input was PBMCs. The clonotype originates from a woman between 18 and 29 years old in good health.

CDR3 sequence (DNA): TGTGCCAGCAGCCACGGTGGGGGTAATGAAAAACTGTTTTTT. Translation gives CASSHGGGNEKLFF. V gene TRBV3-1 combines with J gene TRBJ1-4, with a tentative D call TRBD1 (5 bases). V lost 3 bases and J 4 bases, leaving 9 bases between the germline ends. The CDR3 is 14 residues long. Germline V CDR1 and CDR2: LGHDT, YNNKEL (reference sequence).